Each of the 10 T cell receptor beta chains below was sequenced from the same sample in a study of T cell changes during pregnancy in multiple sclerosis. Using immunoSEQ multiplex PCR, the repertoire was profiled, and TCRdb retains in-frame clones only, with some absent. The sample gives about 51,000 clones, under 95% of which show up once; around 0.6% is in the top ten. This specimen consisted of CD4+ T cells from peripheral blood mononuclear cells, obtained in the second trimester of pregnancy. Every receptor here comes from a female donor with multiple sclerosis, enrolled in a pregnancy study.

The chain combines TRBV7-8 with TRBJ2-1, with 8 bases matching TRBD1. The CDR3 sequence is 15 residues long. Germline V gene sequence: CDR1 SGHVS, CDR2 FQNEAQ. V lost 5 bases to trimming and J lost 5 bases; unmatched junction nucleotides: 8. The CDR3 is CASSNRQGRHNEQFF. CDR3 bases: TGTGCCAGCAGCAACCGACAGGGGCGTCACAATGAGCAGTTCTTC.

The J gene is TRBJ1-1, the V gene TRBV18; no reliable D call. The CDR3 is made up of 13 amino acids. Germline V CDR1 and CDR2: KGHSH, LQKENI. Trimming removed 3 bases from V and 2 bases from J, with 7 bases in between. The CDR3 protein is CASSPTLNTEAFF. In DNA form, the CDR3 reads TGTGCCAGCTCACCGACACTTAACACTGAAGCTTTCTTT.

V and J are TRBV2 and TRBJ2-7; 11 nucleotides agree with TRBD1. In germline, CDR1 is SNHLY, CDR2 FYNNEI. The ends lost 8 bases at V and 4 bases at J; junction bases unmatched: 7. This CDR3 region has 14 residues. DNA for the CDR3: TGTGCCAGCGGTGGGGGACAGGGGGTGTACGAGCAGTACTTC. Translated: CASGGGQGVYEQYF.

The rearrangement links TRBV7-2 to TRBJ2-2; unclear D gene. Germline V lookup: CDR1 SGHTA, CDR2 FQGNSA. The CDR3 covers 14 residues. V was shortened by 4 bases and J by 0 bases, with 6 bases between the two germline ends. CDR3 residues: CASSSFANTGELFF. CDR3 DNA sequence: TGTGCCAGCAGCTCCTTCGCGAACACCGGGGAGCTGTTTTTT.

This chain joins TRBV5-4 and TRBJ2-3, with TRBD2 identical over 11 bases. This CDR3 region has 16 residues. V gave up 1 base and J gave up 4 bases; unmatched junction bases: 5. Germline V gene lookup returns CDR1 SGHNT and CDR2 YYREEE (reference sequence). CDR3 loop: CASSLYLAGGADTQYF. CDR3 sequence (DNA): TGTGCCAGCAGCTTGTATCTAGCGGGGGGTGCAGATACGCAGTATTTT.

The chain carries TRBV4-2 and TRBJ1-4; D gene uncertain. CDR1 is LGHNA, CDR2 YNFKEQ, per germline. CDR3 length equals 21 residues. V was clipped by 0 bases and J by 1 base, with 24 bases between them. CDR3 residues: CASSQEVFVWASPQTNEKLFF. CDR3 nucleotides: TGTGCCAGCAGCCAAGAAGTATTCGTGTGGGCCTCTCCTCAAACTAATGAAAAACTGTTTTTT.

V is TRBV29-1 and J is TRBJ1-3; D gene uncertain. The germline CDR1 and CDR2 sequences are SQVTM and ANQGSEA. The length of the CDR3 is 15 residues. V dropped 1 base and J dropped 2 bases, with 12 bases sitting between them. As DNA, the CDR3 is TGCAGCGTTGAAGGGTTGGGTGCGGCTGGAAACACCATATATTTT. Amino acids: CSVEGLGAAGNTIYF.

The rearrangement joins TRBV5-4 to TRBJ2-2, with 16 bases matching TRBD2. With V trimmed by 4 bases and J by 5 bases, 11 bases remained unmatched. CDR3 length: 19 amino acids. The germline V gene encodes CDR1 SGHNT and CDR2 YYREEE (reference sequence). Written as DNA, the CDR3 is TGTGCCAGCAGCCCGCCGGGACTAGCGGGGGGGCCGAGGACCGGGGAGCTGTTTTTT. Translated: CASSPPGLAGGPRTGELFF.

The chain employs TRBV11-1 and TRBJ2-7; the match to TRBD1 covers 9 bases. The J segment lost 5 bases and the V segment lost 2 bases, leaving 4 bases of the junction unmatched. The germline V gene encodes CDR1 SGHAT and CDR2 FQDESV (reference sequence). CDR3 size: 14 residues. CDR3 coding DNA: TGTGCCAGCAGCTTACCGGGACAGGGAGACGAGCAGTACTTC. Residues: CASSLPGQGDEQYF.

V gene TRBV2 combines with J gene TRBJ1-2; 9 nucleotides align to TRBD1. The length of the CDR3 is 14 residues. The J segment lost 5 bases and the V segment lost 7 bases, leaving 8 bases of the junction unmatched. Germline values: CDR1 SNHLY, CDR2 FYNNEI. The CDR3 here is CASNTPDRGYGYTF. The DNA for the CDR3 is TGTGCCAGCAATACCCCAGACAGGGGGTATGGCTACACCTTC.